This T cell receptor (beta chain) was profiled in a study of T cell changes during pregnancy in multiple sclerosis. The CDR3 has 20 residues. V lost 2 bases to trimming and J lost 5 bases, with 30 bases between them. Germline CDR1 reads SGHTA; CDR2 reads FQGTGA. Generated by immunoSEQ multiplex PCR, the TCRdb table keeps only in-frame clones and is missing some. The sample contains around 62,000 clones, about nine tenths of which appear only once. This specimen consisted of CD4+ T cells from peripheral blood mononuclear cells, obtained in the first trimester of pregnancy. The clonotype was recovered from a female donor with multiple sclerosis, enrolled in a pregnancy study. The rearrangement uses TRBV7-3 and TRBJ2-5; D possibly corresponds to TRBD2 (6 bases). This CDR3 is CASSLRPPAGLRLAGETQYF. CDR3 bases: TGTGCCAGCAGCTTACGCCCACCGGCGGGGTTACGCCTAGCTGGGGAGACCCAGTACTTC. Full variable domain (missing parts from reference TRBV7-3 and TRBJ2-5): GAGVSQTPSNKVTEKGKYVELRCDPISGHTALYWYRQSLGQGPEFLIYFQGTGAADDSGLPNDRFFAVRPEGSVSTLKIQRTERGDSAVYLCASSLRPPAGLRLAGETQYFGPGTRLLVL.